The source of this TCR beta chain is a study of neurological immune-mediated disorders. Over 180 million TCR-beta sequences from 15-18 subjects were obtained in each sequencing run. From the 5' RACE reads, TCRdb called clonotypes with MiXCR, one entry per CDR3 protein. The sample records fewer than 20,000 distinct CDR3 sequences, roughly 15% being singletons. The unsorted libraries had their origin in 2 million PBMCs stored at -80 C. Whole-study results and caveats: HTLV-1-associated myelopathy had the most TCR clonal expansion, whereas multiple sclerosis had the least (lower than in healthy controls).

The V gene's germline CDR1 is LGHNT and CDR2 FRNRAP. J was trimmed by 3 bases and V by 2 bases; bases with no gene match: 10. The CDR3 loop spans 17 amino acids. This clonotype has at least ten counts. Its antigen remains unidentified. Sequencing was done on a sample of PBMCs. The chain employs TRBV12-5 and TRBJ2-7, with 10 bases fitting TRBD1. The sequence came from a man aged 55-75 years with HTLV-1-associated myelopathy (HAM/TSP). CDR3 sequence reads: CASGLLPGQGPNYEQYF. CDR3 DNA: TGTGCTAGTGGTTTGCTCCCGGGACAGGGGCCCAACTACGAGCAGTACTTC.